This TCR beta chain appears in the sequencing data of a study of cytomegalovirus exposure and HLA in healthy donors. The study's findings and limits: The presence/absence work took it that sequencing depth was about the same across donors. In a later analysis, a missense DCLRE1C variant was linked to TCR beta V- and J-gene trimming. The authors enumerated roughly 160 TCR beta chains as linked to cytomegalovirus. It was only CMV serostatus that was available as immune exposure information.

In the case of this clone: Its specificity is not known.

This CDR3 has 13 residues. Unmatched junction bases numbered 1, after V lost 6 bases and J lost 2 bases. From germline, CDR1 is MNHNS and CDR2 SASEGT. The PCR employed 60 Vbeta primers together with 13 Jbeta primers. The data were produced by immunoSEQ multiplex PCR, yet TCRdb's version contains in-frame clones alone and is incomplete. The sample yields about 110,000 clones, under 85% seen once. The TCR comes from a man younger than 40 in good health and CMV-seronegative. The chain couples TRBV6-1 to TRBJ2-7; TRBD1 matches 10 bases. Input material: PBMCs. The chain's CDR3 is CASRGTGAYEQYF. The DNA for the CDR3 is TGTGCCAGCAGGGGGACAGGGGCCTACGAGCAGTACTTC.